This is a list of T cell receptor beta chains from one sample in a study of Ad26.COV2.S vaccination and SARS-CoV-2 variants. Sequenced by immunoSEQ multiplex PCR; TCRdb stores in-frame clones only, minus some. The data show around 310,000 clones, 85% to 90% seen once. The specimen was peripheral blood, collected in a trial of Ad26.COV2.S vaccine versus placebo. The receptors shown here come from a person between 18 and 60 years old who received the Ad26.COV2.S COVID-19 vaccine or a placebo. The CDR3 runs from the conserved cysteine through the conserved F or W. The D gene is left open where the match is weak. Only some rows state a clone size, as once, few, many or a class for expanded clones.

V gene: TRBV19; clone size: NA; J gene: TRBJ2-1; D gene: NA; CDR3 DNA: TGTGCCAGTAGTATACAAGTTTCCTACAATGAGCAGTTCTTC; CDR3 protein: CASSIQVSYNEQFF
V gene: TRBV11-3; clone size: NA; J gene: TRBJ1-2; D gene: TRBD1; CDR3 DNA: TGTGCCAGCGAGGACAGGGCCAACTATGGCTACACCTTC; CDR3 protein: CASEDRANYGYTF
V gene: TRBV19; clone size: NA; J gene: TRBJ1-5; D gene: NA; CDR3 DNA: TGTGCCAGTAGTGCAAAAGGGTCAGGAAATCAGCCCCAGCATTTT; CDR3 protein: CASSAKGSGNQPQHF
V gene: TRBV14; clone size: NA; J gene: TRBJ2-1; D gene: TRBD2; CDR3 DNA: TGTGCCAGCAGCCCTTTAGCGGGACTCGTGTCGGATGAGCAGTTCTTC; CDR3 protein: CASSPLAGLVSDEQFF
V gene: TRBV24-1; clone size: NA; J gene: TRBJ2-3; D gene: NA; CDR3 DNA: TGTGCCACCAGTGATGGCGCGTGGAAGCAGTATTTT; CDR3 protein: CATSDGAWKQYF
V gene: TRBV28; clone size: NA; J gene: TRBJ2-1; D gene: TRBD2; CDR3 DNA: TGTGCCAGCAGATGGGGAAGCGGGGGGACCTACAATGAGCAGTTCTTC; CDR3 protein: CASRWGSGGTYNEQFF
V gene: TRBV11-2; clone size: NA; J gene: TRBJ1-4; D gene: NA; CDR3 DNA: TGTGCCAGCAGCTTAGTAAGGGTCTGGGATGAAAAACTGTTTTTT; CDR3 protein: CASSLVRVWDEKLFF
V gene: TRBV5-1; clone size: NA; J gene: TRBJ1-1; D gene: NA; CDR3 DNA: TGCGCCAGCAGCTTGGAGGCAGGAATAGGCACTGAAGCTTTCTTT; CDR3 protein: CASSLEAGIGTEAFF
V gene: TRBV5-1; clone size: NA; J gene: TRBJ1-2; D gene: TRBD1; CDR3 DNA: TGCGCCAGCAGCGGCGGACAGGGGAACTACACCTTC; CDR3 protein: CASSGGQGNYTF
V gene: TRBV18; clone size: NA; J gene: TRBJ2-3; D gene: TRBD1; CDR3 DNA: TGTGCCAGCTCACCGGACAGGGGGCCCACAGATACGCAGTATTTT; CDR3 protein: CASSPDRGPTDTQYF
V gene: TRBV2; clone size: NA; J gene: TRBJ2-1; D gene: TRBD2; CDR3 DNA: TGTGCCAGCAGTGACCCCGCCGCCGGGACTAGCTACTTCTTC; CDR3 protein: CASSDPAAGTSYFF
V gene: TRBV24-1; clone size: NA; J gene: TRBJ1-3; D gene: NA; CDR3 DNA: TGTGCCACCCTCTCCGCGGCACAGGGCTTATTTTCTGGAAACACCATATATTTT; CDR3 protein: CATLSAAQGLFSGNTIYF
V gene: TRBV30; clone size: NA; J gene: TRBJ1-4; D gene: NA; CDR3 DNA: TGTGCCTGGAGGGCTAGACAGGCTATTAATGAAAAACTGTTTTTT; CDR3 protein: CAWRARQAINEKLFF
V gene: TRBV25-1; clone size: NA; J gene: TRBJ2-6; D gene: NA; CDR3 DNA: TGTGCCAGCAGTCGAGATATTTCTGGGGCCAACGTCCTGACTTTC; CDR3 protein: CASSRDISGANVLTF
V gene: TRBV9; clone size: few; J gene: TRBJ1-2; D gene: NA; CDR3 DNA: TGTGCCAGCAGCGTAGCGAATCCTAGCGAGGGAGATGGCTACACCTTC; CDR3 protein: CASSVANPSEGDGYTF
V gene: TRBV4-3; clone size: NA; J gene: TRBJ2-2; D gene: TRBD1; CDR3 DNA: TGCGCCAGCAGCCAAGACCGACAGGGGCTGGGAACCGGGGAGCTGTTTTTT; CDR3 protein: CASSQDRQGLGTGELFF
V gene: TRBV4-2; clone size: NA; J gene: TRBJ2-1; D gene: TRBD2; CDR3 DNA: TGTGCCAGCAGCCAAGATTCGAAGCGGGAGAGGAGGAATGAGCAGTTCTTC; CDR3 protein: CASSQDSKRERRNEQFF
V gene: TRBV29-1; clone size: NA; J gene: TRBJ1-2; D gene: NA; CDR3 DNA: TGCAGCGCCAAGTCCCTAGCCTATGGCTACACCTTC; CDR3 protein: CSAKSLAYGYTF
V gene: TRBV5-1; clone size: NA; J gene: TRBJ1-4; D gene: NA; CDR3 DNA: TGCGCCAGCAGCTTGATCACCGCTACAACTAATGAAAAACTGTTTTTT; CDR3 protein: CASSLITATTNEKLFF
V gene: TRBV14; clone size: NA; J gene: TRBJ1-2; D gene: TRBD1; CDR3 DNA: TGTGCCAGCAGCCAAGATTGGGGACAGGGCATCTATGGCTACACCTTC; CDR3 protein: CASSQDWGQGIYGYTF
V gene: TRBV4-2; clone size: NA; J gene: TRBJ2-2; D gene: NA; CDR3 DNA: TGTGCCAGCAGCCCCCTCTGGGGGGCGGGGGAGCTGTTTTTT; CDR3 protein: CASSPLWGAGELFF
V gene: TRBV6-5; clone size: NA; J gene: TRBJ2-6; D gene: NA; CDR3 DNA: TGTGCCAGCAGTTACTCGACCGGGGCCAACGTCCTGACTTTC; CDR3 protein: CASSYSTGANVLTF
V gene: TRBV5-8; clone size: NA; J gene: TRBJ2-1; D gene: NA; CDR3 DNA: TGTGCCAGCAGCCCAAGTGGGGTTTCAAGCTCCTACAATGAGCAGTTCTTC; CDR3 protein: CASSPSGVSSSYNEQFF
V gene: TRBV6-2/TRBV6-3; clone size: NA; J gene: TRBJ1-6; D gene: NA; CDR3 DNA: TGTGCCAGCAGTCAACCCCAGGCGAGAGCTTCACCCCTCCACTTT; CDR3 protein: CASSQPQARASPLHF
V gene: TRBV12-3/TRBV12-4; clone size: NA; J gene: TRBJ1-1; D gene: NA; CDR3 DNA: TGTGCCAGCAGCGTGGACTCTAACGAAGCTTTCTTT; CDR3 protein: CASSVDSNEAFF
V gene: TRBV11-3; clone size: NA; J gene: TRBJ1-1; D gene: NA; CDR3 DNA: TGTGCCAGCAGCTTGGGGGACACTGAAGCTTTCTTT; CDR3 protein: CASSLGDTEAFF